The present TCR beta chain was sequenced within a study of blood T cell repertoires in COVID-19 (dated by TCRdb to 2020 to 2022). About the study as a whole: Samples from collaborators originated in the United States, Italy and Spain and spanned both the acute and convalescent phases of COVID-19. Samples were obtained from the ongoing ImmuneRACE study (first 160 participants) and from some 1,300 subjects provided by 6 global collaborators. The sample metadata nearly always contained a de-identified subject ID, COVID-19 status, age in years and sex. The dataset comprised deeply sampled blood TCRbeta repertoires from subjects exposed to, actively infected with, or recovered from COVID-19. The material from the prospective study consisted of cDNA or gDNA derived from T cells, B-cell-depleted T cells, or PBMCs. The repertoires were made available in a free public database intended to serve as a resource for research on the immune response to SARS-CoV-2. Where available, HLA class I and class II types were taken from metadata supplied by the sample provider and were not determined by assay-based typing. What the authors observed across the whole study: Clinical and demographic metadata were provided uncurated, with the amount varying by source and participant.

TCRbeta CDR3 regions were amplified from genomic DNA by means of the immunoSEQ Assay, a bias-controlled multiplex PCR. The paper's data handling went like this. Within the assay, amplification of reference gene primers was used to estimate how many nucleated cells each sample contained. To quantify the absolute abundance of each unique TCRbeta CDR3 rearrangement, sequence reads were collapsed and filtered. For each sample, productive Simpson clonality was calculated as the square root of Simpson's diversity index across productive rearrangements. TCRdb re-hosts the immuneACCESS table, in-frame sequences only. Its copies lack some clones; in the studies checked, an unresolved V gene accounts for under half of them, and the cause for the rest is not known. V, J and clone size derive from that table, while D and trimming were established from the DNA sequence. Counted in this sample were a few hundred thousand clones; more than 70% of them appeared once. The ten most abundant clones make up around 3% of the sample.

One collaborating source in Seattle enrolled patients while the patients were actively infected and followed the patients over time throughout the course of disease. Whole blood was collected in K2EDTA tubes by collaborating institutions according to the institutions' own protocols. For TCRbeta analysis, collaborators shipped samples in one of three forms: frozen whole blood, isolated PBMCs, or DNA extracted from either of those sample types. In the case of this clone: Its binding antigen is unknown. No quality values exist for individual bases; no much larger clone is one base distant.

The sample taken for sequencing was peripheral blood. This receptor was identified in a woman aged 25 to 45 with COVID-19, enrolled during active disease.

The CDR3 sequence is CASRSPAGNWGYTF. The DNA sequence follows: TGTGCCAGTCGAAGTCCGGCAGGCAACTGGGGCTACACCTTC. The chain is assembled from TRBV27 and TRBJ1-2; the D gene assignment is ambiguous. V and J lose 9 bases and 8 bases, and a span of 22 bases separates them. CDR1 MNHEY and CDR2 SMNVEV are derived from the germline V gene (reference sequence). The CDR3 starts with the cysteine, ends with the phenylalanine, and has 14 residues. Of all the DNA, just the CDR3 is kept, 42 bases in frame from base 1.